The TCR beta chain described here comes from a study of blood T cells in healthy people across ages. With 2 bases removed from V and 6 bases from J, the gap between germline ends came to 8 bases. Germline-derived CDR1 and CDR2 are MGHRA and YSYEKL. The CDR3 has 13 residues. Using a J-beta primer mix together with a sample-barcoded 5' primer, a second PCR was run for roughly 6 to 12 cycles. Using its own MiXCR run on the 5' RACE reads, TCRdb lists one record per CDR3 protein. The profile shows about 1.8 million distinct CDR3 sequences, around half of them singletons. There are a few counts of this clonotype.

The gene calls are TRBV4-1 and TRBJ1-5; no clear D gene. This TCR derives from a woman in her thirties or forties in good health. The sample was blood. The CDR3 protein is CASSQLGLQPQHF. CDR3 nucleotides: TGCGCCAGCAGCCAACTAGGGCTTCAGCCCCAGCATTTT.